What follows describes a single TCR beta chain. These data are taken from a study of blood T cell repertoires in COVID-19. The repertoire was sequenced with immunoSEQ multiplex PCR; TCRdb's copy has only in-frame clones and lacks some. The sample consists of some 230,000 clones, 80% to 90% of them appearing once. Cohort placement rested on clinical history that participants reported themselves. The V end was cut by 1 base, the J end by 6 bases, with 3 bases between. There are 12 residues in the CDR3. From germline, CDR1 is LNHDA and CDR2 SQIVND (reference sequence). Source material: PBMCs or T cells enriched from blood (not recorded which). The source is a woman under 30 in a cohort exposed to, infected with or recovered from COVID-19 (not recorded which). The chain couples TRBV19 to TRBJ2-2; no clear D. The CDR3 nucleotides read TGTGCCAGTAGTATAGTAGCCGGGGAGCTGTTTTTT. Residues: CASSIVAGELFF.